Reported below is one TCR beta chain. The data belong to a study of cytomegalovirus exposure and HLA in healthy donors. PCR used 60 Vbeta primers and 13 Jbeta primers. Using immunoSEQ multiplex PCR, the repertoire was profiled, and TCRdb retains in-frame clones only, with some absent. The table for this sample gives about 58,000 clones. The length of the CDR3 is 14 residues. V was cut by 6 bases and J by 4 bases, with 13 bases left in between. Germline V gene sequence: CDR1 SNHLY, CDR2 FYNNEI. The source material was PBMCs. This TCR derives from a woman under 30 in good health and CMV-seronegative. V is TRBV2 and J is TRBJ1-5, with D hard to call. This CDR3 is CASSGESRNQPQHF. CDR3 bases: TGTGCCAGCAGCGGGGAAAGCCGGAATCAGCCCCAGCATTTT.